This TCR beta chain was recovered during a study of HIV-infected patients and healthy controls. V dropped 3 bases and J dropped 6 bases, with 20 bases sitting between them. The length of the CDR3 is 16 residues. Germline V lookup: CDR1 LGHNA, CDR2 YSLEER. Study-wide results and caveats: HIV-associated CDR3 frequencies dropped significantly during therapy; CMV-associated ones, mostly rising, changed nonsignificantly. Healthy controls carried many MAIT alpha-chain CDR3s, while HIV+ repertoires had few.

Antiretroviral therapy had run roughly three months, about 14 weeks, before follow-up blood collection. The repertoire came from unfractionated whole blood and reflected all unsorted peripheral T cells. cDNA was made from 500 ng RNA using alpha and beta constant primers. Each of the alpha and beta chains got its own library through chain-specific third strand synthesis with indices. TCRdb fed the 5' RACE reads into MiXCR, producing one record per CDR3 protein. The sample shows more than 9,000 distinct CDR3 sequences, over 5% of them seen only once. In its sample, this clonotype ranks as medium-sized (0.01 to 0.1%). Its antigen is not identified.

The material sequenced was blood, taken during antiretroviral therapy. The receptor comes from an adult with HIV infection. The donor label of this sample is uncertain. The chain carries TRBV4-3 and TRBJ1-2, with a tentative D call TRBD1 (6 bases). CDR3 nucleotides: TGCGCCAGCAGCCAGAGCCGGACAGAACTAAGTGATGGCTACACCTTC. This gives the protein CASSQSRTELSDGYTF.